Below are 20 T cell receptor beta chains sequenced from a single sample in a study of OX40 agonist ivuxolimab in advanced cancers. Library preparation was by the immunoSEQ multiplex PCR assay. Here the immuneACCESS table is served through TCRdb, limited to in-frame sequences with V and J called. Missing clones are a known gap in these copies; in checked studies unresolved V genes cover under half, and the rest lacks a known reason. The table for this sample lists tens of thousands of clones; roughly nine tenths of them were counted only once. Of the sample, roughly 10% is held by the ten largest clones. The specimen was CD4+ or CD8+ T cells sorted from blood, collected in a trial of the OX40 agonist ivuxolimab. The receptors were sampled from an adult with an advanced solid tumor such as melanoma, head and neck, liver or kidney cancer.

The V gene is TRBV2, the J gene TRBJ2-7; 8 bases match TRBD1. Germline-derived CDR1 and CDR2 are SNHLY and FYNNEI. The CDR3 extends over 14 amino acids. Germline trimming cut 3 bases from V and 2 bases from J; bases unmatched to any gene: 3. The CDR3 sequence is CASSDQGATYEQYF. In DNA form, the CDR3 reads TGTGCCAGCAGTGATCAGGGGGCGACCTACGAGCAGTACTTC.

CDR3 sequence: CATSRGGGAYEQYF. The DNA of the CDR3 is TGTGCCACCAGCAGAGGCGGGGGAGCCTACGAGCAGTACTTC. The J gene is TRBJ2-7, the V gene TRBV15; 7 nucleotides match TRBD2. The germline V gene encodes CDR1 LNHNV and CDR2 YYDKDF (reference sequence). The CDR3 length is 14 residues. J lost 2 bases, V lost 1 base, and 2 bases had no gene match.

V is TRBV5-1 and J is TRBJ2-5, with D uncertain. Germline values: CDR1 SGHRS, CDR2 YFSETQ. The V end was cut by 0 bases, the J end by 3 bases, with 6 bases between. This CDR3 is built from 13 residues. The CDR3 DNA reads TGCGCCAGCAGCTTGGATGGCAAAGAGACCCAGTACTTC. Translation gives CASSLDGKETQYF.

This sequence joins TRBV11-2 and TRBJ2-5, with TRBD1 matching 7 bases. Gene TRBJ2-7 matches the end of the DNA better, so the J call may be wrong. CDR1 SGHAT and CDR2 FQNNGV come from the germline V gene. The CDR3 contains 19 residues. As DNA, the CDR3 is TGTGCCAGCAGCCCCATAGGCCGTATGCGAGACAGGGACCCCTACGAGCAGTACTTC. Translating gives CASSPIGRMRDRDPYEQYF.

The chain carries TRBV23-1 and TRBJ2-7, with 9 bases fitting TRBD2. TRBV23-1 is annotated as an ORF whose role is uncertain. The junction had 14 bases not matched to a gene; V was cut back by 6 bases and J by 2 bases. The CDR3 sequence is 17 residues long. The CDR3 bases are TGCGCCAGCAGCCGTGGGGCCAGCGGGAGGAGGACCTACGAGCAGTACTTC. Protein sequence: CASSRGASGRRTYEQYF.

The chain is built from TRBV4-2 and TRBJ1-2; 7 bases line up with TRBD1. The CDR3 is 16 amino acids. V was pared by 1 base and J by 2 bases, with 7 bases of the junction left unmatched. Germline values: CDR1 LGHNA, CDR2 YNFKEQ. In nucleotides, the CDR3 is TGTGCCAGCAGCCAAGTTGGGGACAGTCCCAACTATGGCTACACCTTC. The encoded protein is CASSQVGDSPNYGYTF.

V usage is TRBV6-5 and J usage is TRBJ1-2, with D possibly TRBD1 on 6 matching bases. The CDR3 length is 13 residues. CDR1 is MNHEY, CDR2 SVGAGI, per germline. V was trimmed by 8 bases and J by 4 bases, leaving 14 bases between them. The CDR3 loop reads CASLSGGGYGYTF. CDR3 DNA: TGTGCCAGCCTTTCCGGAGGGGGCTATGGCTACACCTTC.

The chain carries TRBV5-1 and TRBJ2-3, with D perhaps matching TRBD1 or TRBD2 (7 bases each). Germline-derived CDR1 and CDR2 are SGHRS and YFSETQ. The CDR3 extends over 15 amino acids. Trimming left V 4 bases short and J 1 base short, with 13 bases between. Here the CDR3 DNA reads TGCGCCAGCAGCGGCAGGGGGGGTGGCACAGATACGCAGTATTTT. Protein product: CASSGRGGGTDTQYF.

The chain is built from TRBV14 and TRBJ2-1, with 8 bases aligning to TRBD1. CDR1 is SGHDN and CDR2 is FVKESK in the germline V gene. V shed 0 bases, J shed 6 bases, and the junction held 4 bases outside the gene matches. The CDR3 has 15 residues. CDR3 sequence: CASSQDAGGLNEQFF. The CDR3 bases are TGTGCCAGCAGCCAAGACGCAGGGGGCCTCAATGAGCAGTTCTTC.

This sequence joins TRBV2 and TRBJ2-5; D may be TRBD1 (6 bases). The V gene lost 6 bases and the J gene lost 7 bases, with 18 bases spanning the gap. The CDR3 loop spans 14 amino acids. Per germline, CDR1 SNHLY and CDR2 FYNNEI. The CDR3, as DNA: TGTGCCAGCAGCGCTACAGGGCCGGACGGGACCCAGTACTTC. Amino acids: CASSATGPDGTQYF.

The chain uses TRBV5-4 and TRBJ2-6; TRBD1 agrees at 9 bases. V lost 4 bases and J lost 1; bases outside the gene matches: 6. This CDR3 comprises 17 residues. Looked up from germline, CDR1 is SGHNT and CDR2 is YYREEE (reference sequence). CDR3 DNA: TGTGCCAGCAGCCCTGGGACAGGGAAGTCTGGGGCCAACGTCCTGACTTTC. Residues: CASSPGTGKSGANVLTF.

The gene calls are TRBV2 and TRBJ1-1, with D possibly matching TRBD1 (5 bases). The germline V gene has CDR1 SNHLY and CDR2 FYNNEI. The CDR3 loop spans 16 amino acids. Trimming stripped 6 bases from V and 0 bases from J, with 17 bases between. The CDR3 coding sequence is TGTGCCAGCAGACTGTCTATCTCGACAGTGAACACTGAAGCTTTCTTT. Its protein is CASRLSISTVNTEAFF.

The rearrangement links TRBV11-2 to TRBJ2-7; D is unresolved. Germline V gene data show CDR1 as SGHAT and CDR2 as FQNNGV. V lost 4 bases and J lost 6, with 7 bases in between. This CDR3 has 11 residues. CDR3 amino acids: CASSSPVEQYF. The CDR3 coding sequence is TGTGCCAGCAGCTCCCCCGTCGAGCAGTACTTC.

This chain links TRBV6-1 with TRBJ2-7; D tentatively reads TRBD1 or TRBD2 (5 bases each). The CDR3 runs 16 residues. Germline-derived CDR1 and CDR2 are MNHNS and SASEGT. V was trimmed by 1 base and J by 2 bases, leaving 15 bases between them. In DNA form, the CDR3 reads TGTGCCAGCAGTGAAGGGGCAGGGAGTGCCCCCTACGAGCAGTACTTC. Translation: CASSEGAGSAPYEQYF.

J is TRBJ2-3 and V is TRBV19, with TRBD1 matching over 7 bases. This CDR3 is built from 13 residues. Germline loops: CDR1 LNHDA, CDR2 SQIVND (reference sequence). V lost 7 bases and J lost 3; bases outside the gene matches: 4. The CDR3 loop is CASKRGQTDTQYF. CDR3 nucleotides: TGTGCCAGTAAGAGGGGGCAGACAGATACGCAGTATTTT.

This chain links TRBV6-6 with TRBJ2-1, with 8 bases identical to TRBD2. V shed 8 bases and J 1 base; nucleotides not matched to a gene: 7. Germline values: CDR1 MNHNY, CDR2 SVGAGI (reference sequence). The CDR3 length is 15 residues. The CDR3, as DNA: TGTGCCAGCTTTAAGGCGGGAGGATCCTACAATGAGCAGTTCTTC. Translated: CASFKAGGSYNEQFF.

V usage is TRBV6-5 and J usage is TRBJ2-3; no firm D call. The germline CDR1 and CDR2 sequences are MNHEY and SVGAGI. The CDR3 runs to 11 residues. V was pared by 7 bases and J by 8 bases, with 10 bases between. This CDR3 is CASKYDGTQYF. In DNA form, the CDR3 reads TGTGCCAGCAAGTACGATGGTACGCAGTATTTT.

This clone was picked up one time. The V gene is TRBV28, the J gene TRBJ1-5, with a tentative D call TRBD1 (6 bases). The CDR3 spans 16 residues. V dropped 8 bases and J dropped 5 bases, with 22 bases sitting between them. Germline CDR1 reads MDHEN; CDR2 reads SYDVKM. The CDR3 bases are TGTGCCAGCCTTCCCCCGGGACACGGAACCGATCAGCCCCAGCATTTT. Translating gives CASLPPGHGTDQPQHF. The variable domain in full, completed from reference TRBV28 and TRBJ1-5, reads DVKVTQSSRYLVKRTGEKVFLECVQDMDHENMFWYRQDPGLGLRLIYFSYDVKMKEKGDIPEGYSVSREKKERFSLILESASTNQTSMYLCASLPPGHGTDQPQHFGDGTRLSIL.

The chain links TRBV6-5 to TRBJ1-5; the D is unclear. Germline assignment: CDR1 MNHEY and CDR2 SVGAGI. The CDR3 totals 12 residues. With 4 bases removed from V and 7 bases from J, the gap between germline ends came to 8 bases. CDR3 residues: CASSFPQQPQHF. CDR3 bases: TGTGCCAGCAGTTTCCCCCAGCAGCCCCAGCATTTT.

The rearrangement uses TRBV7-3 and TRBJ2-7; D remains ambiguous. Deletions cut 2 bases from V and 2 bases from J, with 7 bases between. CDR3 length: 13 residues. Germline V gives CDR1 SGHTA, CDR2 FQGTGA. The CDR3: CASSLGETYEQYF. CDR3 coding DNA: TGTGCCAGCAGCTTAGGGGAAACCTACGAGCAGTACTTC.